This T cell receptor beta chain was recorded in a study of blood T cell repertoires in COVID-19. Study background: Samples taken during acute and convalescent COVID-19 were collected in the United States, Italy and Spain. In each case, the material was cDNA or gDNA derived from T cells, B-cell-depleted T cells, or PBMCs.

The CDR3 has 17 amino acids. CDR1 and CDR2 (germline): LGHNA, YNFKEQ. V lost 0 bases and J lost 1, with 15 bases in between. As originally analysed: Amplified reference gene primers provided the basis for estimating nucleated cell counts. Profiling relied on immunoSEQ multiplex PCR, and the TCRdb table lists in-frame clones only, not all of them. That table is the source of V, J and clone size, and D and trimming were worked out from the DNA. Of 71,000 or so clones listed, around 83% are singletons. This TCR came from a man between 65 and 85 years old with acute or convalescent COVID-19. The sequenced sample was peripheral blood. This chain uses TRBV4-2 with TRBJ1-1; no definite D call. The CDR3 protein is CASSQDLRRGQNTEAFF. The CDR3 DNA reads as TGTGCCAGCAGCCAAGATCTTAGGCGGGGTCAGAACACTGAAGCTTTCTTT.